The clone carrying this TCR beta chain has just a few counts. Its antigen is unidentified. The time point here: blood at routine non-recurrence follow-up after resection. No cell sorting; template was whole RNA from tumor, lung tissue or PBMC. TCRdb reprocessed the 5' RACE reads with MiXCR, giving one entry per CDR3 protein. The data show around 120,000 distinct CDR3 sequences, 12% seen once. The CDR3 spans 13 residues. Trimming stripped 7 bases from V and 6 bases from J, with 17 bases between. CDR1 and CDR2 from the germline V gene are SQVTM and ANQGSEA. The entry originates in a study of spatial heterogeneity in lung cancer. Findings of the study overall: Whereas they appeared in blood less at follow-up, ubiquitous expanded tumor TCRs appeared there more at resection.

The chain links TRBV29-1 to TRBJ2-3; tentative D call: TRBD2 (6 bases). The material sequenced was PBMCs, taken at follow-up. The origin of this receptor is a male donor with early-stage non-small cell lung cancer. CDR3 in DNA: TGCAGCGGGGGGGATGTAAAGGTCGATACGCAGTATTTT. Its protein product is CSGGDVKVDTQYF.